The next 7 T cell receptor beta chains were all read from a single sample in a study of blood T cell repertoires in COVID-19. The table came from immunoSEQ multiplex PCR; TCRdb's copy has only in-frame clones and leaves some out. This table has 350,000 to 450,000 clones, around 87% appearing once. Sequences were obtained from peripheral blood. These receptor sequences come from a human donor in a cohort sampled during active COVID-19.

CDR3 loop: CASSRDRASGNTIYF. The CDR3 DNA reads as TGTGCCAGCAGCCGGGACAGGGCATCCGGAAACACCATATATTTT. The chain joins TRBV2 to TRBJ1-3; 9 bases agree with TRBD1. Germline CDR1 is SNHLY and CDR2 is FYNNEI. Germline trimming cut 6 bases from V and 4 bases from J; bases unmatched to any gene: 7. The CDR3 totals 15 residues.

Only a few counts were recorded for this clone. The chain couples TRBV19 to TRBJ1-1, with D hard to call. The germline V and J ends were trimmed by 1 base and 8 bases, with 8 bases remaining between them. CDR3 length: 12 residues. From germline, CDR1 is LNHDA and CDR2 SQIVND (reference sequence). The CDR3 protein is CASSIVGREAFF. The CDR3 DNA reads TGTGCCAGTAGTATAGTGGGCAGGGAAGCTTTCTTT. Together with reference TRBV19 and TRBJ1-1, the CDR3 gives the full variable domain: DGGITQSPKYLFRKEGQNVTLSCEQNLNHDAMYWYRQDPGQGLRLIYYSQIVNDFQKGDIAEGYSVSREKKESFPLTVTSAQKNPTAFYLCASSIVGREAFFGQGTRLTVV.

The chain couples TRBV4-2 to TRBJ2-1; weak D call: TRBD2 (6 bases). The germline gives CDR1 LGHNA, CDR2 YNFKEQ. This CDR3 contains 15 residues. Trimming shortened V by 3 bases and J by 10 bases, and 19 bases separated the two germline ends. CDR3 DNA sequence: TGTGCCAGCAGCCACCTAGGGGAGGAAGTATGGGAGCAGTTCTTC. Translation gives CASSHLGEEVWEQFF.

Remarks on this clone: The same CDR3 is also encoded by other DNA sequences in this sample. The chain has TRBV6-5 and TRBJ1-1; 8 positions match TRBD1. V shed 5 bases and J 7 bases; nucleotides not matched to a gene: 3. Germline V gene data show CDR1 as MNHEY and CDR2 as SVGAGI. The CDR3 is 12 residues long. CDR3 residues: CASSRGTGEAFF. The DNA of the CDR3 is TGTGCCAGCAGTCGGGGGACAGGTGAAGCTTTCTTT.

V gene TRBV11-2 combines with J gene TRBJ2-5; D perhaps matches TRBD2 (6 bases). The CDR3 spans 16 residues. Germline V CDR1 and CDR2: SGHAT, FQNNGV. V dropped 7 bases and J dropped 2 bases, with 20 bases sitting between them. CDR3 nucleotide sequence: TGTGCCAGCACACAAACCGGGGGACTGGCTCAAGAGACCCAGTACTTC. Translated: CASTQTGGLAQETQYF.

This clone was picked up a small number of times. The chain links TRBV5-5 to TRBJ1-1; tentatively, D is TRBD1 (5 bases). The V gene's germline CDR1 is SGHKS and CDR2 YYEKEE (reference sequence). This CDR3 contains 15 residues. V was shortened by 2 bases and J by 0 bases, with 11 bases between the two germline ends. CDR3 residues: CASSFLWGMNTEAFF. CDR3 nucleotides: TGTGCCAGCAGCTTCCTGTGGGGCATGAACACTGAAGCTTTCTTT.

This clone has a single count. The chain recombines TRBV14 with TRBJ1-2, with 9 bases fitting TRBD1. The germline V gene has CDR1 SGHDN and CDR2 FVKESK. There are 15 residues in the CDR3. V lost 3 bases to trimming and J lost 7 bases; unmatched junction nucleotides: 9. CDR3 sequence (DNA): TGTGCCAGCAGCCACTCGACAGGGGGAGTGGGTGGCTACACCTTC. Residues: CASSHSTGGVGGYTF.